This T cell receptor beta chain stems from a study of T cell responses to AZD1222 COVID-19 vaccine. Assay: immunoSEQ multiplex PCR; the TCRdb copy retains only in-frame clones and omits some. Of 150,000 to 200,000 clones detected, around 90% appear once; the ten largest clones hold 1.5% to 2.5%. CDR1 and CDR2 (germline): KGHSH, LQKENI. Deletions cut 2 bases from V and 7 bases from J, with 12 bases between. This CDR3 spans 14 amino acids. The origin of this receptor is an adult who received the AZD1222 COVID-19 vaccine. The rearrangement links TRBV18 to TRBJ1-3; D might be TRBD1 (5 bases). The sample consisted of peripheral blood, taken 28 days after the second AZD1222 dose. CDR3 DNA sequence: TGTGCCAGCTCACCAAGCCCACCAGGGAACACCATATATTTT. Translating gives CASSPSPPGNTIYF. Full variable domain (rest looked up from reference TRBV18 and TRBJ1-3): NAGVMQNPRHLVRRRGQEARLRCSPMKGHSHVYWYRQLPEEGLKFMVYLQKENIIDESGMPKERFSAEFPKEGPSILRIQQVVRGDSAAYFCASSPSPPGNTIYFGEGSWLTVV.